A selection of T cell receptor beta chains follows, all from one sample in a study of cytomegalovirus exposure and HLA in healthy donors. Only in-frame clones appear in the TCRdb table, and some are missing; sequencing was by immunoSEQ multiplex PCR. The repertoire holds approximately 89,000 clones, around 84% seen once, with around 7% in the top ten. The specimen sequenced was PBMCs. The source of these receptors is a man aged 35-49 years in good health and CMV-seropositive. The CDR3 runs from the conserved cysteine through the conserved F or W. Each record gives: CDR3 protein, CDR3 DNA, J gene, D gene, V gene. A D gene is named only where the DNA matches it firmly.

cdr3_aa: CASTPSGGFDEQFF
cdr3_nt: TGTGCCAGTACCCCCAGTGGGGGGTTCGATGAGCAGTTCTTC
j_call: TRBJ2-1
d_call: -
v_call: TRBV19

cdr3_aa: CATQRTFSNTGEPFF
cdr3_nt: TGTGCCACCCAGAGGACTTTTTCTAACACCGGGGAGCCGTTTTTT
j_call: TRBJ2-2
d_call: -
v_call: TRBV7-2

cdr3_aa: CASSLSVGAHLYEQYF
cdr3_nt: TGTGCCAGCAGTTTATCCGTGGGGGCACATCTTTACGAGCAGTACTTC
j_call: TRBJ2-7
d_call: -
v_call: TRBV28

cdr3_aa: CASSDSKRQRSYNEQFF
cdr3_nt: TGTGCCAGCAGTGACTCGAAACGACAGCGCTCCTACAATGAGCAGTTCTTC
j_call: TRBJ2-1
d_call: -
v_call: TRBV6-4

cdr3_aa: CASSLSPRSYNEQFF
cdr3_nt: TGCGCCAGCAGCCTTAGCCCACGGTCCTACAATGAGCAGTTCTTC
j_call: TRBJ2-1
d_call: -
v_call: TRBV5-1

cdr3_aa: CSVRRTDTQYF
cdr3_nt: TGCAGCGTTCGTCGTACAGATACGCAGTATTTT
j_call: TRBJ2-3
d_call: -
v_call: TRBV29-1

cdr3_aa: CASSLTAKETQYF
cdr3_nt: TGCGCCAGCAGCCTGACAGCAAAAGAGACCCAGTACTTC
j_call: TRBJ2-5
d_call: -
v_call: TRBV4-1

cdr3_aa: CASSQDRRGAYEQYF
cdr3_nt: TGTGCCAGCAGCCAAGATCGGCGGGGGGCCTACGAGCAGTACTTC
j_call: TRBJ2-7
d_call: TRBD2
v_call: TRBV4-2

cdr3_aa: CASSLSKGHTEAFF
cdr3_nt: TGTGCCAGCAGTTTATCGAAGGGGCACACTGAAGCTTTCTTT
j_call: TRBJ1-1
d_call: -
v_call: TRBV6-1

cdr3_aa: CASSPGTGDHSPLHF
cdr3_nt: TGTGCCAGCAGCCCAGGGACAGGGGATCATTCACCCCTCCACTTT
j_call: TRBJ1-6
d_call: TRBD1
v_call: TRBV7-9

cdr3_aa: CASSSYGQLKTEAFF
cdr3_nt: TGTGCCAGCAGTTCCTATGGACAGCTTAAGACTGAAGCTTTCTTT
j_call: TRBJ1-1
d_call: -
v_call: TRBV28

cdr3_aa: CASSRRRSELADTQYF
cdr3_nt: TGTGCCAGCAGCCGGAGGAGGTCGGAGCTCGCAGATACGCAGTATTTT
j_call: TRBJ2-3
d_call: -
v_call: TRBV7-2

cdr3_aa: CASSGTGADYGYTF
cdr3_nt: TGCGCCAGCAGCGGGACAGGGGCAGACTATGGCTACACCTTC
j_call: TRBJ1-2
d_call: TRBD1
v_call: TRBV5-1